Below, 7 T cell receptor beta chains from the same sample are listed, as sequenced in a study of beta chain features in type 1 diabetes. Study observations and caveats: All four CD4+ subsets from Type 1 diabetes patients carried moderately but significantly shorter TCRB CDR3s.

For these TCRs, the target antigens are not known. Of the isolated RNA, all was reverse transcribed, and so the sequenced material was expressed TCRB transcripts. The assay was immunoSEQ multiplex PCR, and TCRdb's table has in-frame clones only and misses some. The data show 500,000 to 650,000 clones, around an eighth seen once. Sequences were obtained from naive CD4+ T cells from blood. The receptors originated from a man aged 30-40 years with type 1 diabetes.

V and J are TRBV6-6 and TRBJ1-1; D call uncertain. Germline CDR1 is MNHNY and CDR2 is SVGAGI (reference sequence). CDR3 length equals 14 residues. V was clipped by 2 bases and J by 3 bases, with 10 bases between them. The CDR3 coding sequence is TGTGCCAGCAGTTACGGTTCTCAGTACACTGAAGCTTTCTTT. Protein: CASSYGSQYTEAFF.

The J gene is TRBJ2-3, the V gene TRBV4-3, with 7 nucleotides matching TRBD1. Trimming removed 3 bases from V and 5 bases from J; junction bases left unmatched: 5. The germline gives CDR1 LGHNA, CDR2 YSLEER. The CDR3 covers 14 residues. Here the CDR3 DNA reads TGCGCCAGCAGCCACGAGGGGGCGGGAGATACGCAGTATTTT. Its protein is CASSHEGAGDTQYF.

The V call is TRBV5-1, the J call TRBJ1-2, with 8 bases identical to TRBD1. This CDR3 region has 14 residues. Trimming took 0 bases from V and 3 from J; bases not matched to a gene: 1. Germline loops: CDR1 SGHRS, CDR2 YFSETQ. The CDR3 loop is CASSLAQGDYGYTF. The CDR3 region has the DNA TGCGCCAGCAGCTTGGCACAGGGGGACTATGGCTACACCTTC.

There are a few counts of this clone. The chain links TRBV5-6 to TRBJ1-1; no reliable D call. This CDR3 is built from 14 residues. CDR1 is SGHDT, CDR2 YYEEEE, per germline. Deletions cut 3 bases from V and 4 bases from J, with 13 bases between. The CDR3 nucleotides read TGTGCCAGCAGCTCAATCCCCTGGGCCACTGAAGCTTTCTTT. This encodes CASSSIPWATEAFF.

The chain uses TRBV10-3 and TRBJ2-2; D is possibly TRBD1 (5 bases). This CDR3 has 14 residues. CDR1 ENHRY and CDR2 SYGVKD come from the germline V gene. V was cut by 5 bases and J by 0 bases, with 7 bases left in between. The CDR3 loop reads CAISQGTNTGELFF. For the CDR3, the DNA is TGTGCCATCAGTCAGGGCACGAACACCGGGGAGCTGTTTTTT.

The chain is built from TRBV7-8 and TRBJ1-6, with unresolved D. V gave up 4 bases and J gave up 5 bases, with 15 bases separating them. Looked up from germline, CDR1 is SGHVS and CDR2 is FQNEAQ. The CDR3 has 16 residues. This CDR3 reads CASSSPPEGNNSPLHF. CDR3 coding DNA: TGTGCCAGCAGCTCGCCCCCCGAAGGGAATAATTCACCCCTCCACTTT.

The genes are TRBV9 and TRBJ2-3; D possibly corresponds to TRBD1 (6 bases). This CDR3 has 14 residues. V lost 4 bases, J lost 3 bases, and 12 bases lay in between. Germline V gene lookup returns CDR1 SGDLS and CDR2 YYNGEE. CDR3 loop: CASSPDSQTDTQYF. The CDR3 bases are TGTGCCAGCAGCCCGGACAGCCAAACAGATACGCAGTATTTT.